The rows below give T cell receptor beta chains drawn from one sample of a study of neoadjuvant nivolumab and ipilimumab in lung cancer. Clones were sequenced by immunoSEQ multiplex PCR, and TCRdb holds only the in-frame ones, with some missing. The repertoire includes some 20,000 clones, roughly 80% of them detected once, and about 8.8% sits in the top ten. The specimen comprised tumor tissue, sampled after neoadjuvant nivolumab, alone or with ipilimumab, at or shortly before surgery. Every receptor here comes from an adult with non-small cell lung cancer. CDR3s include the opening cysteine and the closing phenylalanine or tryptophan. Each record gives: clone size, D gene, J gene, V gene, CDR3 DNA, CDR3 protein. The D gene is left open where the match is weak. Clone size, where shown, is once, few, many, or a class for clones that have expanded.

clone size: NA; D gene: TRBD2; J gene: TRBJ2-7; V gene: TRBV18; CDR3 DNA: TGTGCCAGCTCCCCTCCCGGGACGGGGGGGAAGCAGTACTTC; CDR3 protein: CASSPPGTGGKQYF
clone size: NA; D gene: TRBD2; J gene: TRBJ2-7; V gene: TRBV9; CDR3 DNA: TGTGCCAGCAGCCCGGGACTAGCAGACTACGAGCAGTACTTC; CDR3 protein: CASSPGLADYEQYF
clone size: NA; D gene: NA; J gene: TRBJ2-7; V gene: TRBV2; CDR3 DNA: TGTGCCAGCAGGCCGGGACACATCTACGAGCAGTACTTC; CDR3 protein: CASRPGHIYEQYF
clone size: few; D gene: NA; J gene: TRBJ2-5; V gene: TRBV6-5; CDR3 DNA: TGTGCCAGCAGTTACTCCCCGGGAACCGAGACCCAGTACTTC; CDR3 protein: CASSYSPGTETQYF
clone size: NA; D gene: NA; J gene: TRBJ1-1; V gene: TRBV4-2; CDR3 DNA: TGTGCCAGCAGCCGAGATAGGAGAAATGTTGAAGCTTTCTTT; CDR3 protein: CASSRDRRNVEAFF
clone size: NA; D gene: TRBD1; J gene: TRBJ1-5; V gene: TRBV7-9; CDR3 DNA: TGTGCCAGCAGCTTAGCGCAGGGACAGGGAACTAATCAGCCCCAGCATTTT; CDR3 protein: CASSLAQGQGTNQPQHF
clone size: NA; D gene: TRBD1; J gene: TRBJ1-2; V gene: TRBV19; CDR3 DNA: TGTGCCAGTACCCCGGACAGGGGGCTTGGCTACACCTTC; CDR3 protein: CASTPDRGLGYTF
clone size: NA; D gene: NA; J gene: TRBJ2-2; V gene: TRBV7-8; CDR3 DNA: TGTGCCAGCAGTTCAGCTGGGGGGTGGAACACCGGGGAGCTGTTTTTT; CDR3 protein: CASSSAGGWNTGELFF
clone size: NA; D gene: TRBD1; J gene: TRBJ1-2; V gene: TRBV6-1; CDR3 DNA: TGTGCCAGCAGTGTGACCCAGGGGGTCTATGGCTACACCTTC; CDR3 protein: CASSVTQGVYGYTF
clone size: large; D gene: NA; J gene: TRBJ2-7; V gene: TRBV5-6; CDR3 DNA: TGTGCCAGCAGCTTGAAAGGCAGGTCCCCTTCTCTAATCGAGCAGTACTTC; CDR3 protein: CASSLKGRSPSLIEQYF
clone size: NA; D gene: NA; J gene: TRBJ2-7; V gene: TRBV18; CDR3 DNA: TGTGCCAGCTCACCAGTCGGGCGGGAGCAGTACTTC; CDR3 protein: CASSPVGREQYF
clone size: NA; D gene: NA; J gene: TRBJ2-3; V gene: TRBV15; CDR3 DNA: TGTGCCACCAGCAGAGATCGGGTCCTCACAGATACGCAGTATTTT; CDR3 protein: CATSRDRVLTDTQYF
clone size: few; D gene: NA; J gene: TRBJ2-7; V gene: TRBV6-1; CDR3 DNA: TGTGCCAGCAGTGAGAACACCAACTACGAGCAGTACTTC; CDR3 protein: CASSENTNYEQYF
clone size: NA; D gene: NA; J gene: TRBJ2-1; V gene: TRBV11-2; CDR3 DNA: TGTGCCAGCAGCTCAGCCCGCCGGACTACGACCTACAATGAGCAGTTCTTC; CDR3 protein: CASSSARRTTTYNEQFF